The 15 T cell receptor beta chains below all came from one sample that was sequenced in a study of OX40 agonist ivuxolimab in advanced cancers. Method: immunoSEQ multiplex PCR; TCRdb's copy keeps in-frame clones and lacks some. Counted here are roughly 56,000 clones, about 85% occurring once; the ten biggest clones make up 4% to 6%. The sample consisted of CD4+ or CD8+ T cells sorted from blood, taken in a trial of the OX40 agonist ivuxolimab. These receptors were obtained from an adult with an advanced solid tumor such as melanoma, head and neck, liver or kidney cancer.

Only one count was recorded for this clone. The chain recombines TRBV5-6 with TRBJ2-1, with 7 bases fitting TRBD2. With V trimmed by 4 bases and J by 6 bases, 10 bases remained unmatched. Germline V gene sequence: CDR1 SGHDT, CDR2 YYEEEE. This CDR3 region has 15 residues. DNA for the CDR3: TGTGCCAGCAGCGTCCGGGTAGCGGGTACCAATGAGCAGTTCTTC. Amino acid sequence: CASSVRVAGTNEQFF. Looking up the rest from reference TRBV5-6 and TRBJ2-1 gives the full variable domain: DAGVTQSPTHLIKTRGQQVTLRCSPKSGHDTVSWYQQALGQGPQFIFQYYEEEERQRGNFPDRFSGHQFPNYSSELNVNALLLGDSALYLCASSVRVAGTNEQFFGPGTRLTVL.

For the CDR3, the DNA is TGTGCCAGCAGCCTCATCGGGAGGGGTGGAACCGGGGAGCTGTTTTTT. This encodes CASSLIGRGGTGELFF. The V gene is TRBV9, the J gene TRBJ2-2; 8 bases line up with TRBD2. The CDR3 has 16 amino acids. Germline CDR1 reads SGDLS; CDR2 reads YYNGEE. J lost 5 bases, V lost 4 bases, and 10 bases had no gene match.

V and J are TRBV11-3 and TRBJ2-4; D tentatively reads TRBD1 or TRBD2 (5 bases each). This CDR3 comprises 17 residues. Trimming took off 2 bases at V and 5 bases at J, with 19 bases between the two ends. The germline CDR1 and CDR2 sequences are SGHNT and YENEEA. This chain's CDR3 is CASSLNRFPSGQNIQYF. The CDR3, as DNA: TGTGCCAGCAGCTTAAACCGTTTCCCATCGGGGCAAAACATTCAGTACTTC. The variable domain in full, completed from reference TRBV11-3 and TRBJ2-4, reads EAGVVQSPRYKIIEKKQPVAFWCNPISGHNTLYWYLQNLGQGPELLIRYENEEAVDDSQLPKDRFSAERLKGVDSTLKIQPAELGDSAVYLCASSLNRFPSGQNIQYFGAGTRLSVL.

V gene TRBV28 combines with J gene TRBJ2-7; D not resolved. This CDR3 spans 14 amino acids. Per the germline V gene, CDR1 is MDHEN and CDR2 is SYDVKM. With 2 bases removed from V and 3 bases from J, the gap between germline ends came to 11 bases. The CDR3 reads CASSLIGRNYEQYF. The CDR3 DNA sequence: TGTGCCAGCAGTTTAATTGGTCGGAACTACGAGCAGTACTTC.

The chain joins TRBV4-1 to TRBJ1-5, with a tentative D call TRBD1 (5 bases). Germline V gene lookup returns CDR1 MGHRA and CDR2 YSYEKL. Trimming cost V 0 bases and J 7 bases, with 13 bases left between them. The CDR3 is 15 amino acids. The DNA for the CDR3 is TGCGCCAGCAGCCAAGACCGGGACTTCAGGCAGCCCCAGCATTTT. Amino acids: CASSQDRDFRQPQHF.

The gene calls are TRBV9 and TRBJ2-1; 8 bases match TRBD2. Germline CDR1 is SGDLS and CDR2 is YYNGEE. Trimming cost V 6 bases and J 9 bases; bases outside gene matches: 8. The CDR3 covers 13 residues. The CDR3 loop is CASTFSSGLEQFF. The CDR3 nucleotides are TGTGCCAGCACCTTTTCTAGCGGGCTTGAGCAGTTCTTC.

This clone has a handful of counts. J is TRBJ2-1 and V is TRBV11-2; 10 bases fit TRBD2. The germline V gene has CDR1 SGHAT and CDR2 FQNNGV. Germline trimming cut 4 bases from V and 7 bases from J; bases unmatched to any gene: 7. The CDR3 runs to 15 residues. CDR3 in DNA: TGTGCCAGCAGCTATACTAGCGGGATATCGAATGAGCAGTTCTTC. This encodes CASSYTSGISNEQFF.

The V and J genes are TRBV7-2 and TRBJ2-3, with TRBD2 identical over 9 bases. Germline V gives CDR1 SGHTA, CDR2 FQGNSA. CDR3 size: 15 residues. J gave up 4 bases and V 2 bases, and 4 bases lay outside the gene matches. This CDR3 reads CASSLNSGSPDTQYF. The CDR3 coding sequence is TGTGCCAGCAGCTTAAATAGCGGGAGCCCAGATACGCAGTATTTT.

The sample holds one count of this clone. J is TRBJ2-1 and V is TRBV10-1; 8 nucleotides match TRBD2. Germline V gene sequence: CDR1 WNHNN, CDR2 SYGVQD (reference sequence). The CDR3 spans 15 residues. After removal of 4 bases from V and 10 bases from J, the junction contained 12 bases not matched to a gene. The CDR3 sequence is CASSVGLAGDGEQFF. CDR3 DNA sequence: TGCGCCAGCAGTGTAGGGCTAGCGGGTGACGGGGAGCAGTTCTTC.

The chain has TRBV6-6 and TRBJ1-2; no clear D gene. Germline V lookup: CDR1 MNHNY, CDR2 SVGAGI (reference sequence). The CDR3 is 16 amino acids. V was shortened by 4 bases and J by 4 bases, with 19 bases between the two germline ends. CDR3 sequence (DNA): TGTGCCAGCAGTTCCACTTTTACCGACCCCAGCTATGGCTACACCTTC. Encoded protein: CASSSTFTDPSYGYTF.

CDR3 sequence (DNA): TGTGCCAGCAGTAAGGGATTCTCCACCGGGGAGCTGTTTTTT. Its protein is CASSKGFSTGELFF. This chain joins TRBV2 and TRBJ2-2, with D hard to call. Trimming pared 5 bases from V and 4 bases from J, leaving 11 bases between. Germline V gives CDR1 SNHLY, CDR2 FYNNEI. CDR3 length: 14 amino acids.

This clone rates as medium-sized. The genes are TRBV4-1 and TRBJ2-7, with D unclear. Trimming took 0 bases from V and 5 from J, leaving 14 bases between them. Germline CDR1 is MGHRA and CDR2 is YSYEKL. This CDR3 is built from 15 residues. For the CDR3, the DNA is TGCGCCAGCAGCCAAGATCCAGGATACTTAAACGAGCAGTACTTC. Amino acid sequence: CASSQDPGYLNEQYF.

V gene TRBV9 combines with J gene TRBJ2-5; D gene unclear. The V end was cut by 1 base, the J end by 5 bases, with 12 bases between. Germline V CDR1 and CDR2: SGDLS, YYNGEE. The CDR3 is 14 residues long. The DNA for the CDR3 is TGTGCCAGCAGCGTATCGGGTGCTATTGAGACCCAGTACTTC. Its protein is CASSVSGAIETQYF.

This clone showed up just a few times. J is TRBJ1-5 and V is TRBV2, with D possibly matching TRBD1 (6 bases). Germline V gives CDR1 SNHLY, CDR2 FYNNEI. The V end lost 4 bases, the J end lost 7 bases, and 11 bases lay between the germline ends. The CDR3 contains 13 residues. The CDR3 nucleotides read TGTGCCAGCAGTGTCAGGGGAAAGCAGCCCCAGCATTTT. Translation gives CASSVRGKQPQHF.

J is TRBJ2-1 and V is TRBV5-6; TRBD2 agrees at 12 bases. The J segment lost 6 bases and the V segment lost 0 bases, leaving 10 bases of the junction unmatched. The CDR3 extends over 18 amino acids. CDR1 is SGHDT and CDR2 is YYEEEE in the germline V gene. The CDR3 DNA reads as TGTGCCAGCAGCTTGGGCGGGACTAGCGGGCGGCGGGGCAATGAGCAGTTCTTC. It codes for CASSLGGTSGRRGNEQFF.